Listed below are T cell receptor beta chains from one sample, sequenced in a study of T cells in Graves' hyperthyroidism and ophthalmopathy. From the multiplex PCR reads, TCRdb called clonotypes with MiXCR, one entry per CDR3 protein. The table has about half a million distinct CDR3 sequences, 24% seen once. The sequenced material came from blood. Receptors were obtained from a woman aged 25 to 39 with Graves' ophthalmopathy. CDR3s include the opening cysteine and the closing phenylalanine or tryptophan. D genes are given only for firm matches. Size is omitted from some rows. Given values are once, few, many or a class for expanded clones.

D	size	V	J	DNA	CDR3
TRBD1	NA	TRBV12-3/TRBV12-4	TRBJ1-1	TGTGCCAGCAGTCAACACAGGGGAAGTGACACTGAAGCTTTCTTT	CASSQHRGSDTEAFF
NA	once	TRBV12-3/TRBV12-4	TRBJ1-3	TGTGCCAGCAGTTCACAACTCAGGGGCTCTGGAAACACCATATATTTT	CASSSQLRGSGNTIYF
NA	NA	TRBV18	TRBJ1-5	TGTGCCAGCTCACCACGTCGAGAGATCCCGCCCCAGCATTTT	CASSPRREIPPQHF
NA	NA	TRBV6-1	TRBJ1-5	TGTGCCAGTTCGGGGTCTGTCAATCAGCCCCAGCATTTT	CASSGSVNQPQHF
TRBD2	many	TRBV20-1	TRBJ2-5	TGCAGTGCCGAAGGGACTAGCGGGGGGGCCGGACAAGAGACCCAGTACTTC	CSAEGTSGGAGQETQYF
NA	many	TRBV20-1	TRBJ2-7	TGCAGTGCTTTGAGGGAGGCAGCTTTACACTACGAGCAGTACTTC	CSALREAALHYEQYF
NA	many	TRBV5-1	TRBJ1-1	TGCGCCAGCAGCACGGACAGACTATTGTCTGAAGCTTTCTTT	CASSTDRLLSEAFF
NA	many	TRBV7-2	TRBJ1-1	TGTGCCAGTACATCCGGGGCTCCGATGCTTACGGCTTTCTTT	CASTSGAPMLTAFF
NA	many	TRBV20-1	TRBJ2-7	TGCAGTATCCTCCCTCCCGGGCGGGCGTACGAGCAGTACTTC	CSILPPGRAYEQYF
NA	many	TRBV20-1	TRBJ1-2	TGCAGTGCCGTTGCGTATGGCTACACCTTC	CSAVAYGYTF
TRBD1	many	TRBV5-1	TRBJ2-7	TGCGCCAGCATGAGACAGGGGGCGTGGGAGCAGTACTTC	CASMRQGAWEQYF
NA	many	TRBV12-5	TRBJ2-7	TGTGCTAGTGGGACAGACTCCTACGAGCAGTACTTC	CASGTDSYEQYF
NA	many	TRBV29-1	TRBJ2-7	TGCAGCGTGAGGGGGTCCCCTTATTACGAGCAGTACTTC	CSVRGSPYYEQYF
TRBD2	few	TRBV12-3/TRBV12-4	TRBJ2-1	TGTGCCAGCAGTTTGGGGGGGGCCTACAATGAGCAGTTCTTC	CASSLGGAYNEQFF
TRBD1	few	TRBV18	TRBJ1-1	TGTGCCAGCTCAATGGACAGGGTCACTGAAGCTTTCTTT	CASSMDRVTEAFF
NA	once	TRBV2	TRBJ2-7	TGTGCCAGCAGCTATCTGACCGAGCAGTACTTC	CASSYLTEQYF
NA	few	TRBV28	TRBJ2-2	TGTGCCAGCACCTACTCTACGGGGGCGGGCACCGGGGAGCTGTTTTTT	CASTYSTGAGTGELFF
NA	NA	TRBV15	TRBJ2-5	TGTGCCACCAGCAGTGGAGGGACCCAGTACTTC	CATSSGGTQYF
NA	many	TRBV4-1	TRBJ1-2	TGCGCCAGCAGCCAGGGTGCAGGTTTCAACGGCTACACCTTC	CASSQGAGFNGYTF
NA	many	TRBV4-1	TRBJ2-6	TGCGCCAGCAGCCTGAGGGCCTCAGGCTCTGGGGCCAACGTCCTGACTTTC	CASSLRASGSGANVLTF
NA	NA	TRBV30	TRBJ1-1	TGTGCCTGGAGTCCAGTCTTTCCCCGGGGAGCTTTCTTT	CAWSPVFPRGAFF
NA	NA	TRBV11-2	TRBJ1-1	TGTGCCAGCAGCTTAAAGCCCGGCCTTGAAGCTTTCTTT	CASSLKPGLEAFF
NA	NA	TRBV12-3/TRBV12-4	TRBJ2-7	TGTGCCAGCAGTTTAAACATGCACGAGCAGTACTTC	CASSLNMHEQYF
TRBD1	NA	TRBV28	TRBJ2-7	TGTGCCAGCAGTTTGCACAGGGGGCCCCTCGAGCAGTACTTC	CASSLHRGPLEQYF
TRBD1	NA	TRBV19	TRBJ2-2	TGTGCCAGTAGTATGACAGGGACCGCCGGGGAGCTGTTTTTT	CASSMTGTAGELFF
NA	NA	TRBV2	TRBJ1-6	TGTGCCAGCAGTGACAGGGGCAATAATTCACCCCTCCACTTT	CASSDRGNNSPLHF
TRBD2	many	TRBV27	TRBJ2-7	TGTGCCAGCAGTCCGATGGGGGGGTTAACCTACGAGCAGTACTTC	CASSPMGGLTYEQYF
TRBD1	NA	TRBV12-3/TRBV12-4	TRBJ2-5	TGTGCCAGCAGTTTAGGCGCGGACAGGGTGGCGAAGGAGACCCAGGACTTC	CASSLGADRVAKETQDF
NA	many	TRBV6-5	TRBJ1-2	TGTGCCAGCTTCAGTAAACAGGATTCTAACTATGGCTACACCTTC	CASFSKQDSNYGYTF
NA	many	TRBV25-1	TRBJ2-6	TGTGCCAGCAGTGTCGGGGCCGGGGCCAACGTCCTGACTTTC	CASSVGAGANVLTF
NA	many	TRBV29-1	TRBJ1-5	TGCAGCGCTGGGGCCCAATACAATCAGCCCCAGCATTTT	CSAGAQYNQPQHF
TRBD2	NA	TRBV20-1	TRBJ2-1	TGCGCCTCTCTCCCGGGGGGAGGGAATGAGCAGTTCTTC	CASLPGGGNEQFF
NA	many	TRBV7-2	TRBJ2-7	TGTGCCAGCAGCTTAGCCAATCTGGAGCAGTACTTC	CASSLANLEQYF
NA	once	TRBV12-3/TRBV12-4	TRBJ1-2	TGTGCCAGCAGTCTCAGGTTTCGGCGGGGCTATGGCTACACCTTC	CASSLRFRRGYGYTF
NA	NA	TRBV6-2/TRBV6-3	TRBJ2-1	TGTGCCAGCAGTTACTCTGGGCGGGGCCATTACAATGAGCAGTTCTTC	CASSYSGRGHYNEQFF
TRBD1	many	TRBV5-1	TRBJ2-7	TGCGCCAGCAGCTTGGCCGGACAGGGGGCCTACGAGCAGTACTTC	CASSLAGQGAYEQYF
TRBD2	many	TRBV28	TRBJ2-5	TGTGCCAGCAGTACTACGGGCAGCGGGGGGTCTGAGACCCAGTACTTC	CASSTTGSGGSETQYF
NA	many	TRBV27	TRBJ2-5	TGTGCCAGCAGTTTATCGCGGATCCGAGAGACCCAGTACTTC	CASSLSRIRETQYF
TRBD1	many	TRBV29-1	TRBJ2-7	TGCAGCGCGAGGGGGACAGGGATCTACGAGCAGTACTTC	CSARGTGIYEQYF
NA	many	TRBV12-3/TRBV12-4	TRBJ1-2	TGTGCCAGCCCACCTTACAATTCATCCGGGGGAACGGATGGCTACACCTTC	CASPPYNSSGGTDGYTF
TRBD2	NA	TRBV14	TRBJ2-2	TGTGCCAGCAGCCGTTCGGGAGGGGCGAACACCGGGGAGCTGTTTTTT	CASSRSGGANTGELFF
NA	few	TRBV20-1	TRBJ2-7	TGCAGTGCTAGAGATAGTGAGAGGGGATGGGGCTACGAGCAGTACTTC	CSARDSERGWGYEQYF
NA	NA	TRBV7-6	TRBJ1-2	TGTGCCAGCACCCCCTGGGGGCTTAACTATGGCTACACCTTC	CASTPWGLNYGYTF
TRBD1	once	TRBV5-5	TRBJ2-5	TGTGCCAGCAGCTTGGTAGTGGGACAGGGTAAAGAGACCCAGTACTTC	CASSLVVGQGKETQYF
NA	many	TRBV27	TRBJ1-2	TGTGCCAGCACGAGTTCGGGGTCTAACTATGGCTACACCTTC	CASTSSGSNYGYTF
NA	few	TRBV10-3	TRBJ1-2	TGTGCCATCAGTGAACAGACATCGAACTATGGCTACACCTTC	CAISEQTSNYGYTF
TRBD1	many	TRBV19	TRBJ1-5	TGTGCCAGTGAGGACAGGGTCGGCAATCAGCCCCAGCATTTT	CASEDRVGNQPQHF
NA	few	TRBV7-2	TRBJ1-1	TGTGCCAGCAGCTTAGTAGGGGCGATGAACACTGAAGCTTTCTTT	CASSLVGAMNTEAFF
NA	NA	TRBV5-5	TRBJ1-5	TGTGCCAGCAGCTTGTCGCCAGCTCCATCCAATCAGCCCCAGCATTTT	CASSLSPAPSNQPQHF
NA	many	TRBV20-1	TRBJ1-2	TGCAGTGCTAGTTCCGGGGGGAGGACTGGCTACACCTTC	CSASSGGRTGYTF
NA	NA	TRBV19	TRBJ1-5	TGTGCCAGTAGTATAGGTCAACAGGTAAATCAGCCCCAGCATTTT	CASSIGQQVNQPQHF
NA	many	TRBV19	TRBJ1-2	TGTGCCAGTAGTATAGGGACCCAAGCTAACTATGGCTACACCTTC	CASSIGTQANYGYTF
TRBD1	NA	TRBV30	TRBJ2-5	TGTGCCTGGGACCGGGACAGCAGGGAGACCCAGTACTTC	CAWDRDSRETQYF
NA	many	TRBV6-1	TRBJ1-1	TGTGCCAGCGCTCGGAATTGGGCTGAAGCTTTCTTT	CASARNWAEAFF
NA	many	TRBV6-1	TRBJ2-7	TGTGCCAGCAGGCTCGACCCCAGCTACGAGCAGTACTTC	CASRLDPSYEQYF
NA	NA	TRBV7-8	TRBJ1-2	TGTGCCAGCAGCCGCCAACAGGGAAACTATGGCTACACCTTC	CASSRQQGNYGYTF
NA	many	TRBV10-3	TRBJ1-2	TGTGCCATCAGTGAGTCCCGGGACCCTGGGACGAATGGCTACACCTTC	CAISESRDPGTNGYTF
TRBD1	few	TRBV18	TRBJ1-1	TGTGCCAGCTCAAAGGGACAGAAGGACACTGAAGCTTTCTTT	CASSKGQKDTEAFF
NA	many	TRBV29-1	TRBJ1-2	TGCAGCCATAAAAAAGAAGAAAGTGGCTACACCTTC	CSHKKEESGYTF
NA	many	TRBV6-1	TRBJ1-4	TGTGCCAGCAGTGGGGGGGGAGGAAATGAAAAACTGTTTTTT	CASSGGGGNEKLFF